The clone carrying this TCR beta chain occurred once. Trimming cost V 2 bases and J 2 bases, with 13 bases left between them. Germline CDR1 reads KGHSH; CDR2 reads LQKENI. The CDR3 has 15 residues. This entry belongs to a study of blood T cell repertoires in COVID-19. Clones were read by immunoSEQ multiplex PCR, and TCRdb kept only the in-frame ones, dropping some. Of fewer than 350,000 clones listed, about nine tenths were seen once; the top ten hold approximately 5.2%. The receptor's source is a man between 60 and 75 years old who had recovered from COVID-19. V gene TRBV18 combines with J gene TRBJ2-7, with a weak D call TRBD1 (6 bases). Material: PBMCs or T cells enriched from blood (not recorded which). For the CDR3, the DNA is TGTGCCAGCTCACCAGGGGCAGGGGCAACCTACGAGCAGTACTTC. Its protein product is CASSPGAGATYEQYF.